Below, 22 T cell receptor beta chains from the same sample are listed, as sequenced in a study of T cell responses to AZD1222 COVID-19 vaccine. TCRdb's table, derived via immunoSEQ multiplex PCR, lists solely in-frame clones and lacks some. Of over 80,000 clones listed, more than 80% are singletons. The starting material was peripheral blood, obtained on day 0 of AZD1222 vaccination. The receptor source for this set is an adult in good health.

DNA for the CDR3: TGTGCCAGTAGCCCACTTAGGTGGGTCGACACTGAAGCTTTCTTT. It codes for CASSPLRWVDTEAFF. The chain links TRBV19 to TRBJ1-1; D ambiguous. The CDR3 sequence is 15 residues long. Germline CDR1 and CDR2: LNHDA and SQIVND (reference sequence). Trimming took off 6 bases at V and 3 bases at J, with 17 bases between the two ends.

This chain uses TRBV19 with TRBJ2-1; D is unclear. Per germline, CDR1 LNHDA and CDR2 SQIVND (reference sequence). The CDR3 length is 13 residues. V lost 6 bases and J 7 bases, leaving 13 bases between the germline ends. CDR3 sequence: CASSPSILNEQFF. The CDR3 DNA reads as TGTGCCAGTAGCCCGAGTATTTTGAATGAGCAGTTCTTC.

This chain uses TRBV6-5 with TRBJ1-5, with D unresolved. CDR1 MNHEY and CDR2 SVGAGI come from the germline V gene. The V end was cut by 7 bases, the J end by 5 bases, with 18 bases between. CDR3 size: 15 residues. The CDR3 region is CASMDLGRGHQPQHF. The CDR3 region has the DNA TGTGCCAGCATGGATCTCGGGAGAGGGCATCAGCCCCAGCATTTT.

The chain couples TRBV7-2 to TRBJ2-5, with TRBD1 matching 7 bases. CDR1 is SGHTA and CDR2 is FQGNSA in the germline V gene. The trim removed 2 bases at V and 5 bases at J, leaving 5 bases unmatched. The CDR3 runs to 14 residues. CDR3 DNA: TGTGCCAGCAGCTTAAGGACAGGTCACGAGACCCAGTACTTC. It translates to CASSLRTGHETQYF.

The CDR3 DNA is TGTGCCAGCAGCGGGGGCGGGGCGGGAGATTACGAGCAGTACTTC. Translated, it gives CASSGGGAGDYEQYF. The genes are TRBV7-2 and TRBJ2-7; D might be TRBD2 (7 bases). Trimming shortened V by 5 bases and J by 4 bases, and 18 bases separated the two germline ends. The CDR3 is made up of 15 amino acids. Germline V gives CDR1 SGHTA, CDR2 FQGNSA. The variable domain in full, completed from reference TRBV7-2 and TRBJ2-7, reads GAGVSQSPSNKVTEKGKDVELRCDPISGHTALYWYRQSLGQGLEFLIYFQGNSAPDKSGLPSDRFSAERTGGSVSTLTIQRTQQEDSAVYLCASSGGGAGDYEQYFGPGTRLTVT.

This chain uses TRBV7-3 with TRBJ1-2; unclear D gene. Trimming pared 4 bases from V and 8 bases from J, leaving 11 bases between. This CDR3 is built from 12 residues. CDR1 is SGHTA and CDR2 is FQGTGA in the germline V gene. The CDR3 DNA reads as TGTGCCAGCAGCTCACAGATGATCGGCTACACCTTC. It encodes CASSSQMIGYTF.

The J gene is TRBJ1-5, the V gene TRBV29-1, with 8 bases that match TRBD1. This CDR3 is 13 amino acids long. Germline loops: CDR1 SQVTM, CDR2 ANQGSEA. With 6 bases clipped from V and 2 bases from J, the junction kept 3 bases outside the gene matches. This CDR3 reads CSVVTGGNQPQHF. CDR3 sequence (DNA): TGCAGCGTCGTGACAGGGGGCAATCAGCCCCAGCATTTT.

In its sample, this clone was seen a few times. The CDR3 DNA reads as TGTGCCAGCAGTCCACACAAGGATGAGCAGTTCTTC. Amino acids: CASSPHKDEQFF. The chain couples TRBV28 to TRBJ2-1, with D unclear. Between the trimmed V and J ends, which lost 5 bases and 8 bases, there was a span of 10 bases. CDR1 and CDR2 (germline): MDHEN, SYDVKM. CDR3 length: 12 residues.

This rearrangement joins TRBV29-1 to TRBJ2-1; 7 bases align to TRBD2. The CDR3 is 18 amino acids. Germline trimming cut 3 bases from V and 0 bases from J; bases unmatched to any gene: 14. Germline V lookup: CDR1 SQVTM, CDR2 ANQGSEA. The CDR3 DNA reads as TGCAGCGTTGAGAAGCTGGCTAGCGGTAAGGCCTCCTACAATGAGCAGTTCTTC. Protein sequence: CSVEKLASGKASYNEQFF.

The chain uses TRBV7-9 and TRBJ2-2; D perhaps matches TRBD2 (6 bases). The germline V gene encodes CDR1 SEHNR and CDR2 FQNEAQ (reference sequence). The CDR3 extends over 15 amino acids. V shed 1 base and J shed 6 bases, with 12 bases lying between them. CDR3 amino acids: CASSLVSGDSGELFF. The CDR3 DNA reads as TGTGCCAGCAGCTTAGTCTCTGGGGACTCCGGGGAGCTGTTTTTT.

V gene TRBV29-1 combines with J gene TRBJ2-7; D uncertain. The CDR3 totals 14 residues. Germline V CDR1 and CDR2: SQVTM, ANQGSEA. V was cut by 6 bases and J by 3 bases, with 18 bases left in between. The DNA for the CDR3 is TGCAGCGTCGAGGCGCAGGATGGCCTCTACGAGCAGTACTTC. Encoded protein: CSVEAQDGLYEQYF.

The chain's CDR3 is CASSPRPTGFSGNTIYF. DNA of the CDR3: TGTGCCAGCAGCCCGAGACCGACAGGGTTCTCTGGAAACACCATATATTTT. The chain combines TRBV5-6 with TRBJ1-3; 7 bases are a match to TRBD1. Germline lookup yields CDR1 SGHDT and CDR2 YYEEEE. The CDR3 contains 17 residues. The V gene end was trimmed by 4 bases and the J gene end by 0 bases; junction bases not matched to a gene: 10.

The CDR3 sequence: CASSGTSTSTDTQYF. For the CDR3, the DNA is TGTGCCAGCAGCGGTACTAGCACCAGCACAGATACGCAGTATTTT. The chain uses TRBV7-9 and TRBJ2-3; the D gene is possibly TRBD2 (6 bases). Germline V gene lookup returns CDR1 SEHNR and CDR2 FQNEAQ (reference sequence). The CDR3 covers 15 residues. V was trimmed by 5 bases and J by 0 bases, leaving 12 bases between them.

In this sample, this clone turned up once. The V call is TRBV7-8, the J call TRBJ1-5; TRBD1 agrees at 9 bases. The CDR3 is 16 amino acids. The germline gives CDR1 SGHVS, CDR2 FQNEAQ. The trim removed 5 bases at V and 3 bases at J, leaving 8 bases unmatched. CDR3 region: CASSQHRGRDNQPQHF. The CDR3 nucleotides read TGTGCCAGCAGCCAACACAGGGGGCGAGACAATCAGCCCCAGCATTTT.

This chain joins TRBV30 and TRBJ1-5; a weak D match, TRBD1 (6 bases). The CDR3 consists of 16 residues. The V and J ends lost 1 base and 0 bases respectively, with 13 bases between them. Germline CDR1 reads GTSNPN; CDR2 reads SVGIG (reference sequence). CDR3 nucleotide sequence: TGTGCCTGGAGTGAGGGGAGGGGGTATAGCAATCAGCCCCAGCATTTT. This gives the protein CAWSEGRGYSNQPQHF. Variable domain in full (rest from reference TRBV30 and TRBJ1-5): SQTIHQWPATLVQPVGSPLSLECTVEGTSNPNLYWYRQAAGRGLQLLFYSVGIGQISSEVPQNLSASRPQDRQFILSSKKLLLSDSGFYLCAWSEGRGYSNQPQHFGDGTRLSIL.

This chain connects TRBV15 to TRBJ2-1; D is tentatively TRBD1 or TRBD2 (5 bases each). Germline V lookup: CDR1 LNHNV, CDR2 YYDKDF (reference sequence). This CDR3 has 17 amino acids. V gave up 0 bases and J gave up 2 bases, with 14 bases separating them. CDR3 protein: CATSRDLPGLTYNEQFF. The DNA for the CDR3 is TGTGCCACCAGCAGAGATTTACCGGGGCTAACCTACAATGAGCAGTTCTTC.

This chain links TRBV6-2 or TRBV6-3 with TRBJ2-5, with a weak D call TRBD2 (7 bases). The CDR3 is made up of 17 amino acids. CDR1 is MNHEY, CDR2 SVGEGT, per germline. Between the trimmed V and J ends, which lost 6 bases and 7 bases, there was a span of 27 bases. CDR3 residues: CASSPPASGVGGGTQYF. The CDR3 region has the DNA TGTGCCAGCAGCCCACCCGCGAGCGGGGTTGGGGGCGGGACCCAGTACTTC.

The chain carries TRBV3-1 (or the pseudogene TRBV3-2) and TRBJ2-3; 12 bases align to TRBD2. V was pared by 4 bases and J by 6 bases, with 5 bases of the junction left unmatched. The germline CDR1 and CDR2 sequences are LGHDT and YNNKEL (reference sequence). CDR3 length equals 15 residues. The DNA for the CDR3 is TGTGCCAGCAGCCTCAGGACTAGCGGGACGGATACGCAGTATTTT. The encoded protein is CASSLRTSGTDTQYF.

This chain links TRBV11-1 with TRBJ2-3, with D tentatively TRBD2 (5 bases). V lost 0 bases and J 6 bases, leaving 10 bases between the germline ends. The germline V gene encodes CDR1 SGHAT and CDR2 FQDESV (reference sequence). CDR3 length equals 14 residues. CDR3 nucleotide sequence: TGTGCCAGCAGCTTAGCGCGTTTAGCGGATACGCAGTATTTT. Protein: CASSLARLADTQYF. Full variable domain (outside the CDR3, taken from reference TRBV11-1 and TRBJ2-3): EAEVAQSPRYKITEKSQAVAFWCDPISGHATLYWYRQILGQGPELLVQFQDESVVDDSQLPKDRFSAERLKGVDSTLKIQPAELGDSAMYLCASSLARLADTQYFGPGTRLTVL.

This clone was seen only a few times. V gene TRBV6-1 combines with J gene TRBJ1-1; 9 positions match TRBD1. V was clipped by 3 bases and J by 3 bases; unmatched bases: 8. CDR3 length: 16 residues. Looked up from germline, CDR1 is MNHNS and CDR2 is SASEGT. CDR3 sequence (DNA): TGTGCCAGCAGTGACGGTAGGGACAGGGTGTACACTGAAGCTTTCTTT. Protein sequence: CASSDGRDRVYTEAFF.

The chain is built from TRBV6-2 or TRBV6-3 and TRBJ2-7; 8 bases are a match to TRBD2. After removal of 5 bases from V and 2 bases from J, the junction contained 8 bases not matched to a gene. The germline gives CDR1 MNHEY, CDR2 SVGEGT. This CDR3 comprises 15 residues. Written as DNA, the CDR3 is TGTGCCAGCAGTACCCCCAGCGGGAGCACCTACGAGCAGTACTTC. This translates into CASSTPSGSTYEQYF.

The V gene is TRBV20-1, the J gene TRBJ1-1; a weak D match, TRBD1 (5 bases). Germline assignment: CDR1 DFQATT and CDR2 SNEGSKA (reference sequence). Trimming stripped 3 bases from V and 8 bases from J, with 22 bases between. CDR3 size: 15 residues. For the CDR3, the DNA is TGCAGTGCTAGTAGAGGGGACGCGATCGACGGCGAAGCTTTCTTT. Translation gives CSASRGDAIDGEAFF.